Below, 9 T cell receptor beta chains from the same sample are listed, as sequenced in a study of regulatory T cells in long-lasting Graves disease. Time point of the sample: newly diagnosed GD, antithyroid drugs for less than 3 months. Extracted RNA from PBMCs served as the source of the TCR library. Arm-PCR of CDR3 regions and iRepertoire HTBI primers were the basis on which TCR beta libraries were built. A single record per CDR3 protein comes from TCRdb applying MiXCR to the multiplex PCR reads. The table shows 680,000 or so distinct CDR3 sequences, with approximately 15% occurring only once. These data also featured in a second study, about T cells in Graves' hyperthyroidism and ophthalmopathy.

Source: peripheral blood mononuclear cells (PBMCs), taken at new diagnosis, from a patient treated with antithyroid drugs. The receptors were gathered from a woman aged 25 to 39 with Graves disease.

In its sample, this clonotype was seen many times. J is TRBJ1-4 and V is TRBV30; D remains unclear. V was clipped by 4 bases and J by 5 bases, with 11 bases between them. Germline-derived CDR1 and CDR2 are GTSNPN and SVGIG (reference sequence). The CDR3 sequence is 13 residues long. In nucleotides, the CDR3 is TGTGCCTGGAACCCGAACCGAAATGAAAAACTGTTTTTT. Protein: CAWNPNRNEKLFF.

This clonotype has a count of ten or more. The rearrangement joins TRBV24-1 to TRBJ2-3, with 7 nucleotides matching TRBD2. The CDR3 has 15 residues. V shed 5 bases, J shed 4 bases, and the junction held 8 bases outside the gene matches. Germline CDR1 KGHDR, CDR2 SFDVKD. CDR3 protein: CATSARTSGSDTQYF. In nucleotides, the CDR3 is TGTGCCACCAGTGCCCGGACTAGTGGTTCAGATACGCAGTATTTT.

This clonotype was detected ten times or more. Here the CDR3 reads CASTPGTAYNSPLHF. CDR3 bases: TGTGCCAGCACCCCTGGGACAGCTTATAATTCACCCCTCCACTTT. This chain uses TRBV6-1 with TRBJ1-6; 7 bases line up with TRBD1. There are 15 residues in the CDR3. V lost 7 bases and J lost 4; bases outside the gene matches: 7. Germline loops: CDR1 MNHNS, CDR2 SASEGT.

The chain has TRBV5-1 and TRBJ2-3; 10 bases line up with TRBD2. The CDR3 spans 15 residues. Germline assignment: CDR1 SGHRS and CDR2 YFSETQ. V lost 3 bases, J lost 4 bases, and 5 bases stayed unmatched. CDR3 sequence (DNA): TGCGCCAGCAGCTCTGGAGCGGGAGGGCCAGATACGCAGTATTTT. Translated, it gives CASSSGAGGPDTQYF.

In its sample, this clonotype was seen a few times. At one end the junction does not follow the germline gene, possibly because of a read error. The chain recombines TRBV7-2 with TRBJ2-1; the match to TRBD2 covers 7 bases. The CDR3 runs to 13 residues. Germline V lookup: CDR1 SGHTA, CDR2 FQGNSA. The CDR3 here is CASGLGREFEQFF. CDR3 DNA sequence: TGTGCCAGCGGCTTGGGGCGGGAGTTTGAGCAGTTCTTC.

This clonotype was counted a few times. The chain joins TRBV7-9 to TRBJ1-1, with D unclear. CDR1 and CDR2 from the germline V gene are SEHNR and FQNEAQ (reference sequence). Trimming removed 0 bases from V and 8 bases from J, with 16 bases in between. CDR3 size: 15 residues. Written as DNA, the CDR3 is TGTGCCAGCAGCTTAGCCCCAAATTTAGAACGCGAAGCTTTCTTT. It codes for CASSLAPNLEREAFF.

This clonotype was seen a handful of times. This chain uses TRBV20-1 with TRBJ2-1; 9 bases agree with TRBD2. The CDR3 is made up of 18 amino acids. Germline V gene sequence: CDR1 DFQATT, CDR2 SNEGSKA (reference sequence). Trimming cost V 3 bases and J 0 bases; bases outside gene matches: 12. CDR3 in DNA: TGCAGTGCTAGTTCGGTCCGCGGGAGGGCCTCCTCCTACAATGAGCAGTTCTTC. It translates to CSASSVRGRASSYNEQFF.

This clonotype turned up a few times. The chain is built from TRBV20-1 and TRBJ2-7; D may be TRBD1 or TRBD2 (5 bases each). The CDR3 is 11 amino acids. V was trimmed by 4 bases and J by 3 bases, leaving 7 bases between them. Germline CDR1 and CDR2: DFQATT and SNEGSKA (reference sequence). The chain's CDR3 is CSAMGDYEQYF. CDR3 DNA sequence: TGCAGTGCTATGGGGGACTACGAGCAGTACTTC.

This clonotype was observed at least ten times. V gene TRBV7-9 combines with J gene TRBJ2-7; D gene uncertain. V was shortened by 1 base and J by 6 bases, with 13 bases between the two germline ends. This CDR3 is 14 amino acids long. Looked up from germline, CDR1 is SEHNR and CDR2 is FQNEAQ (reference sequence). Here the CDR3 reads CASSLVQTDTEQYF. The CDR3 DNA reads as TGTGCCAGCAGCTTAGTTCAAACGGATACCGAGCAGTACTTC.